This T cell receptor (beta chain) stems from a study of T cell clonality in common variable immunodeficiency. CVID meant reduced serum IgG, IgA and/or IgM plus specific antibody deficiency. The CVID group had more than 12 females and about 29 males, mean age approximately 40. Notes on this clone: Its antigen is not identified.

The table came from immunoSEQ multiplex PCR; TCRdb's copy has only in-frame clones and leaves some out. The sample includes 25,000 to 35,000 clones, none of them occurring once. Study results and caveats: Compared with controls, CVID subjects had fewer shared TCRbeta clones. The cause of increased CVID clonality remains unclear without subpopulation sequencing. In common variable immunodeficiency, TCR beta chains reportedly carried fewer deletions and N-nucleotide insertions.

The sequence derives from a human donor with common variable immunodeficiency. The material sequenced was peripheral blood mononuclear cells.

CDR3: CSVAKREAHNEQFF. The sequenced part of the CDR3 DNA is TGCAGCGTTGCAAAGCGGGAGGCCCACAATGAG. The V and J genes are TRBV29-1 and TRBJ2-1; 9 nucleotides agree with TRBD2. The read ends 3 residues shy of where the CDR3 ends; the end is completed using the germline J gene. CDR1 and CDR2 from the germline V gene are SQVTM and ANQGSEA. V shed 4 bases, J shed 5 bases, and the junction held 6 bases outside the gene matches. There are 14 residues in the CDR3.